Below, 32 T cell receptor beta chains from the same sample are listed, as sequenced in a study of blood T cell repertoires in COVID-19. Measured with immunoSEQ multiplex PCR; TCRdb has only the in-frame clones, and not every one. The profile covers approximately 350,000 clones, with around 92% appearing a single time and around 3% taken by the ten largest. Material: peripheral blood. The receptors shown here come from a woman in her thirties with COVID-19, enrolled during active disease.

The V gene is TRBV14, the J gene TRBJ1-4; D unresolved. Trimming took 1 base from V and 4 from J, leaving 10 bases between them. Germline CDR1 reads SGHDN; CDR2 reads FVKESK. The CDR3 contains 15 residues. In DNA form, the CDR3 reads TGTGCCAGCAGCCAAGGCTCCAGGCTTAATGAAAAACTGTTTTTT. This gives the protein CASSQGSRLNEKLFF.

Only one count was recorded for this clone. V gene TRBV6-4 combines with J gene TRBJ2-3, with 10 positions matching TRBD1. The CDR3 totals 15 residues. Germline V gives CDR1 MRHNA, CDR2 SNTAGT. V shed 5 bases, J shed 0 bases, and the junction held 2 bases outside the gene matches. CDR3 amino acids: CASSRTGGSTDTQYF. Written as DNA, the CDR3 is TGTGCCAGCAGTAGGACAGGGGGTAGCACAGATACGCAGTATTTT.

This chain uses TRBV2 with TRBJ2-7; 7 positions match TRBD1. J lost 1 base, V lost 6 bases, and 3 bases had no gene match. The length of the CDR3 is 13 residues. CDR1 and CDR2 (germline): SNHLY, FYNNEI. In nucleotides, the CDR3 is TGTGCCAGCAGAGGACAGGCATCCTACGAGCAGTACTTC. Its translation is CASRGQASYEQYF.

V gene TRBV12-3 or TRBV12-4 combines with J gene TRBJ1-6, with 7 nucleotides matching TRBD1. V shed 4 bases and J 12 bases; nucleotides not matched to a gene: 6. The CDR3 contains 13 residues. The CDR3 loop is CASSSSGTVPLHF. The CDR3 DNA reads TGTGCCAGCAGTTCCTCCGGGACAGTACCCCTCCACTTT.

CDR3 DNA sequence: TGTGCCAGTAGTACCCTGAGGCCAACCGGGGAGCTGTTTTTT. Translating gives CASSTLRPTGELFF. The J gene is TRBJ2-2, the V gene TRBV19; D remains unclear. The ends were cut back, 4 bases at V and 5 bases at J, with 11 bases in the middle. CDR3 length equals 14 residues. Germline-derived CDR1 and CDR2 are LNHDA and SQIVND (reference sequence).

The chain carries TRBV14 and TRBJ1-4; 9 bases fit TRBD1. After removal of 4 bases from V and 12 bases from J, the junction contained 3 bases not matched to a gene. Germline V gene data show CDR1 as SGHDN and CDR2 as FVKESK. The CDR3 runs to 12 residues. CDR3 residues: CASSRDRVELFF. CDR3 bases: TGTGCCAGCAGCCGGGACAGGGTAGAACTGTTTTTT. Together with reference TRBV14 and TRBJ1-4, the CDR3 gives the full variable domain: EAGVTQFPSHSVIEKGQTVTLRCDPISGHDNLYWYRRVMGKEIKFLLHFVKESKQDESGMPNNRFLAERTGGTYSTLKVQPAELEDSGVYFCASSRDRVELFFGSGTQLSVL.

This sequence joins TRBV12-3 or TRBV12-4 and TRBJ1-2, with D unresolved. Trimming stripped 7 bases from V and 3 bases from J, with 12 bases between. CDR3 length: 13 amino acids. The CDR3 DNA follows: TGTGCCAGCACCCCGGGAATTGACTATGGCTACACCTTC. Translated: CASTPGIDYGYTF.

This chain joins TRBV20-1 and TRBJ2-2; D might be TRBD1 (6 bases). The CDR3 runs to 11 residues. The ends were cut back, 5 bases at V and 7 bases at J, with 8 bases in the middle. Germline lookup yields CDR1 DFQATT and CDR2 SNEGSKA (reference sequence). The CDR3 DNA follows: TGCAGTGCTTACAGGGACGGGGAGCTGTTTTTT. It specifies CSAYRDGELFF.

V is TRBV3-1 (or the pseudogene TRBV3-2) and J is TRBJ2-5; 11 bases match TRBD1. Per germline, CDR1 LGHDT and CDR2 YNNKEL (reference sequence). The CDR3 consists of 15 residues. Trimming cost V 4 bases and J 4 bases; bases outside gene matches: 5. The CDR3 DNA follows: TGTGCCAGCAGCCCTTGGGACAGGGGGTCAGAGACCCAGTACTTC. This translates into CASSPWDRGSETQYF.

V and J are TRBV29-1 and TRBJ2-7; D perhaps matches TRBD2 (5 bases). The CDR3 has 13 amino acids. Trimming removed 6 bases from V and 7 bases from J, with 19 bases in between. CDR1 and CDR2 from the germline V gene are SQVTM and ANQGSEA. The CDR3 DNA reads TGCAGCGTCGCCGAGTCGAGGGTCGGGGAGCAGTACGTC. Its translation is CSVAESRVGEQYV.

V gene TRBV3-1 (or the pseudogene TRBV3-2) combines with J gene TRBJ1-2, with 8 bases identical to TRBD1. Germline CDR1 and CDR2: LGHDT and YNNKEL (reference sequence). Trimming cost V 5 bases and J 6 bases; bases outside gene matches: 8. CDR3 size: 14 residues. The CDR3 loop is CASSGDRGRDGYTF. CDR3 sequence (DNA): TGTGCCAGCAGCGGAGACAGGGGACGCGATGGCTACACCTTC.

The chain carries TRBV5-6 and TRBJ2-7; 8 bases are shared with TRBD1. Germline V gene lookup returns CDR1 SGHDT and CDR2 YYEEEE. V lost 4 bases to trimming and J lost 2 bases; unmatched junction nucleotides: 2. The CDR3 runs to 13 residues. CDR3 residues: CASSVRGPYEQYV. The CDR3 nucleotides are TGTGCCAGCAGCGTCAGGGGGCCCTACGAGCAGTACGTC.

V gene TRBV6-4 combines with J gene TRBJ2-3; 7 nucleotides agree with TRBD2. The V gene's germline CDR1 is MRHNA and CDR2 SNTAGT. V was pared by 0 bases and J by 2 bases, with 2 bases of the junction left unmatched. The CDR3 has 15 amino acids. CDR3 protein: CASSDSAGYTDTQYF. Written as DNA, the CDR3 is TGTGCCAGCAGTGACTCAGCGGGATACACAGATACGCAGTATTTT.

This clone was found once. The chain joins TRBV18 to TRBJ1-1, with TRBD1 matching over 9 bases. The CDR3 covers 14 residues. CDR1 is KGHSH, CDR2 LQKENI, per germline. J was trimmed by 1 base and V by 7 bases; bases with no gene match: 4. CDR3 sequence reads: CASCQQGANTEAFF. The CDR3 DNA is TGTGCCAGCTGTCAACAGGGGGCGAACACTGAAGCTTTCTTT.

This clone has a single count. This chain uses TRBV9 with TRBJ2-1, with TRBD2 identical over 9 bases. The CDR3 is 17 amino acids. Germline assignment: CDR1 SGDLS and CDR2 YYNGEE. Trimming at V came to 3 bases and at J to 7 bases, leaving 14 bases not matched to a gene. CDR3 region: CASSAGPSREGRNEQFF. CDR3 nucleotides: TGTGCCAGCAGCGCAGGCCCCTCGCGGGAGGGTCGAAATGAGCAGTTCTTC.

CDR3 sequence reads: CASSEARKHGYTF. The CDR3 nucleotides are TGTGCCAGCAGTGAAGCCAGGAAGCATGGCTACACCTTC. The V and J genes are TRBV2 and TRBJ1-2, with unresolved D. CDR3 length: 13 residues. Germline assignment: CDR1 SNHLY and CDR2 FYNNEI. Trimming took off 0 bases at V and 6 bases at J, with 8 bases between the two ends.

V is TRBV19 and J is TRBJ2-3; TRBD1 matches 12 bases. The CDR3 runs 16 residues. Germline V lookup: CDR1 LNHDA, CDR2 SQIVND (reference sequence). Germline trimming cut 9 bases from V and 0 bases from J; bases unmatched to any gene: 7. The CDR3 region is CASRDRGLPSTDTQYF. DNA of the CDR3: TGTGCCAGCCGGGACAGGGGGCTTCCTAGCACAGATACGCAGTATTTT. Drawing the rest from reference TRBV19 and TRBJ2-3, the complete variable domain is DGGITQSPKYLFRKEGQNVTLSCEQNLNHDAMYWYRQDPGQGLRLIYYSQIVNDFQKGDIAEGYSVSREKKESFPLTVTSAQKNPTAFYLCASRDRGLPSTDTQYFGPGTRLTVL.

The rearrangement uses TRBV14 and TRBJ1-2; D gene unclear. CDR1 and CDR2 from the germline V gene are SGHDN and FVKESK. CDR3 length: 15 amino acids. V was clipped by 0 bases and J by 3 bases, with 11 bases between them. CDR3 loop: CASSQELGRYYGYTF. In DNA, the CDR3 is TGTGCCAGCAGCCAAGAACTGGGCAGATACTATGGCTACACCTTC.

The genes are TRBV10-3 and TRBJ2-2; D is ambiguous. V lost 2 bases, J lost 4 bases, and 11 bases lay in between. The CDR3 contains 15 residues. The germline V gene encodes CDR1 ENHRY and CDR2 SYGVKD. CDR3: CAISEGLGATGELFF. CDR3 sequence (DNA): TGTGCCATCAGTGAGGGCCTAGGCGCCACCGGGGAGCTGTTTTTT.

This rearrangement joins TRBV5-1 to TRBJ1-2; 10 bases agree with TRBD1. Germline-derived CDR1 and CDR2 are SGHRS and YFSETQ. Trimming at V came to 5 bases and at J to 3 bases, leaving 4 bases not matched to a gene. This CDR3 contains 14 residues. DNA of the CDR3: TGCGCCAGCAGGGCCGGGACAGGGGACTATGGCTACACCTTC. Protein: CASRAGTGDYGYTF.

The genes are TRBV18 and TRBJ2-1, with TRBD1 identical over 7 bases. This CDR3 is 17 amino acids long. J lost 5 bases, V lost 4 bases, and 14 bases had no gene match. The germline V gene encodes CDR1 KGHSH and CDR2 LQKENI. The CDR3 sequence: CASSRDQGEGAHNEQFF. The CDR3 DNA reads TGTGCCAGCTCACGCGACCAGGGAGAGGGGGCACACAATGAGCAGTTCTTC. The full variable domain, completed using reference TRBV18 and TRBJ2-1, is NAGVMQNPRHLVRRRGQEARLRCSPMKGHSHVYWYRQLPEEGLKFMVYLQKENIIDESGMPKERFSAEFPKEGPSILRIQQVVRGDSAAYFCASSRDQGEGAHNEQFFGPGTRLTVL.

Only a few counts were recorded for this clone. The chain uses TRBV29-1 and TRBJ2-1; the D gene is possibly TRBD2 (5 bases). Per the germline V gene, CDR1 is SQVTM and CDR2 is ANQGSEA. Trimming stripped 3 bases from V and 11 bases from J, with 11 bases between. CDR3 size: 11 residues. As DNA, the CDR3 is TGCAGCGTTGACGGGGTCCACCAGCAGTTCTTC. Residues: CSVDGVHQQFF.

This clone was detected once. The chain employs TRBV6-5 and TRBJ2-7; D is perhaps TRBD1 (5 bases). V dropped 0 bases and J dropped 1 base, with 10 bases sitting between them. This CDR3 spans 15 amino acids. Germline lookup yields CDR1 MNHEY and CDR2 SVGAGI. Here the CDR3 reads CASSYSYRPSYEQYF. CDR3 in DNA: TGTGCCAGCAGTTACTCGTACAGGCCTTCCTACGAGCAGTACTTC.

The chain is built from TRBV3-1 (or the pseudogene TRBV3-2) and TRBJ2-7; 8 bases map to TRBD1. The J segment lost 12 bases and the V segment lost 1 base, leaving 11 bases of the junction unmatched. Germline V lookup: CDR1 LGHDT, CDR2 YNNKEL (reference sequence). There are 14 residues in the CDR3. CDR3 loop: CASSQGLGRTGLYV. In DNA, the CDR3 is TGTGCCAGCAGCCAAGGTTTAGGTAGGACAGGGTTGTACGTC.

The chain has TRBV5-4 and TRBJ2-3; TRBD2 matches at 11 bases. The V segment lost 4 bases and the J segment 9 bases; nucleotides outside the gene matches: 10. The CDR3 is 15 amino acids. Germline values: CDR1 SGHNT, CDR2 YYREEE (reference sequence). This CDR3 reads CASSPPGTSGTTQYF. The CDR3 nucleotides are TGTGCCAGCAGCCCCCCCGGGACTAGCGGTACGACGCAGTATTTT.

Details on this clone: At one of its ends the junction is not consistent with the germline gene, which may arise from a read error. This rearrangement joins TRBV19 to TRBJ2-1; 9 bases are shared with TRBD1. This CDR3 comprises 13 residues. Germline CDR1 LNHDA, CDR2 SQIVND (reference sequence). The DNA for the CDR3 is TGTGCCAGTAGCTCGACAGGGGGTAATGTCAAACTCTTC. Its protein product is CASSSTGGNVKLF.

CDR3 in DNA: TGCAGCGTCGAATCACCCGACAGGGGGCCGGGGAACACTGAAGCTTTCTTT. Translated, it gives CSVESPDRGPGNTEAFF. The chain couples TRBV29-1 to TRBJ1-1; TRBD1 aligns across 10 bases. The CDR3 has 17 residues. J gave up 1 base and V 6 bases, and 14 bases lay outside the gene matches. Germline CDR1 is SQVTM and CDR2 is ANQGSEA. Full variable domain (remainder filled in from reference TRBV29-1 and TRBJ1-1): SAVISQKPSRDICQRGTSLTIQCQVDSQVTMMFWYRQQPGQSLTLIATANQGSEATYESGFVIDKFPISRPNLTFSTLTVSNMSPEDSSIYLCSVESPDRGPGNTEAFFGQGTRLTVV.

The chain couples TRBV27 to TRBJ1-2; possibly TRBD1 for D (6 bases). V lost 2 bases and J 0 bases, leaving 10 bases between the germline ends. Germline-derived CDR1 and CDR2 are MNHEY and SMNVEV (reference sequence). This CDR3 contains 15 residues. The CDR3 spells CASSLEQGPNYGYTF. Written as DNA, the CDR3 is TGTGCCAGCAGTTTAGAACAGGGCCCTAACTATGGCTACACCTTC.

This clone was seen a single time. The chain links TRBV5-4 to TRBJ2-2; 8 bases line up with TRBD1. CDR1 is SGHNT, CDR2 YYREEE, per germline (reference sequence). V lost 0 bases to trimming and J lost 2 bases; unmatched junction nucleotides: 6. The CDR3 has 17 amino acids. CDR3 region: CASSLARGTGNTGELFF. The CDR3 DNA is TGTGCCAGCAGCTTGGCCCGCGGGACAGGTAACACCGGGGAGCTGTTTTTT.

This chain joins TRBV9 and TRBJ2-7, with TRBD1 matching 9 bases. With 0 bases clipped from V and 6 bases from J, the junction kept 7 bases outside the gene matches. CDR3 length: 15 amino acids. Germline CDR1 is SGDLS and CDR2 is YYNGEE. The CDR3: CASSVARTGVGEQYF. CDR3 coding DNA: TGTGCCAGCAGCGTAGCCCGGACAGGGGTGGGCGAGCAGTACTTC.

This clone has just one count. V is TRBV30 and J is TRBJ1-1, with D possibly being TRBD1 (6 bases). V was pared by 5 bases and J by 1 base, with 14 bases between. CDR1 and CDR2 (germline): GTSNPN, SVGIG (reference sequence). The CDR3 spans 14 residues. In DNA form, the CDR3 reads TGTGCCTGGTCCTTCCAGGGGCAGAACACTGAAGCTTTCTTT. Translated: CAWSFQGQNTEAFF.

The V gene is TRBV23-1, the J gene TRBJ1-2, with D perhaps matching TRBD1 (6 bases). TRBV23-1 is filed as an ORF, its function uncertain. V was shortened by 6 bases and J by 8 bases, with 22 bases between the two germline ends. CDR3 length: 15 residues. CDR3 DNA: TGCGCCAGCAGAAAATCCCCCCCCCAGGGGTACGGCTACACCTTC. It is translated as CASRKSPPQGYGYTF.